Listed below are T cell receptor beta chains from one sample, sequenced in a study of blood T cell repertoires in COVID-19. Profiling relied on immunoSEQ multiplex PCR, and the TCRdb table lists in-frame clones only, not all of them. Among around 92,000 clones listed, more than 80% were seen once. The sample taken for sequencing was peripheral blood. The receptors stem from a woman older than 75 with acute or convalescent COVID-19. Both conserved end residues are part of each CDR3. The D gene is left open where the match is weak. Only some rows state a clone size, as once, few, many or a class for expanded clones.

J gene,V gene,D gene,clone size,CDR3 protein,CDR3 DNA
TRBJ2-5,TRBV29-1,-,-,CSVEVASAETQYF,TGCAGCGTTGAAGTCGCCTCAGCGGAGACCCAGTACTTC
TRBJ2-7,TRBV6-5,-,-,CASRAGQPYEQYF,TGTGCCAGCAGGGCGGGACAGCCCTACGAGCAGTACTTC
TRBJ1-1,TRBV3-1/TRBV3-2,TRBD1,-,CASSPHRGGGTEAFF,TGTGCCAGCAGCCCCCACAGGGGCGGGGGGACTGAAGCTTTCTTT
TRBJ2-2,TRBV7-9,-,few,CASSLLGFNTGELFF,TGTGCCAGCAGCTTATTGGGCTTCAACACCGGGGAGCTGTTTTTT
TRBJ2-5,TRBV6-6,TRBD2,once,CATERERIETQYF,TGTGCCACCGAGCGGGAGCGTATAGAGACCCAGTACTTC
TRBJ2-4,TRBV6-5,-,-,CASSPRADRHRYF,TGTGCCAGCAGTCCCCGGGCGGACAGACACAGGTACTTC
TRBJ1-5,TRBV5-1,-,-,CASSQGVPTKCNQPQHF,TGCGCCAGCAGCCAGGGTGTTCCGACGAAATGCAATCAGCCCCAGCATTTT
TRBJ2-5,TRBV11-2,TRBD2,-,CASSVRGAGAQETQYF,TGTGCCAGCAGCGTAAGGGGAGCGGGGGCTCAAGAGACCCAGTACTTC
TRBJ2-2,TRBV24-1,TRBD1,-,CASMGQLNTGELFF,TGTGCCTCTATGGGACAGTTAAACACCGGGGAGCTGTTTTTT
TRBJ2-1,TRBV9,-,-,CASNGGRGEQFF,TGTGCCAGCAATGGGGGGAGAGGTGAGCAGTTCTTC
TRBJ2-3,TRBV6-5,-,once,CASSSGFTDTQYF,TGTGCCAGCAGTAGCGGATTCACAGATACGCAGTATTTT
TRBJ1-5,TRBV7-9,-,once,CASSLLGGGNQPQHF,TGTGCCAGCAGCTTATTGGGGGGTGGCAATCAGCCCCAGCATTTT
TRBJ2-2,TRBV6-5,TRBD2,-,CASTTGLVPTGELFF,TGTGCCAGCACGACGGGACTAGTTCCCACCGGGGAGCTGTTTTTT
TRBJ2-1,TRBV18,TRBD2,once,CASSPLGAGGPNEQFF,TGTGCCAGCTCACCACTAGGGGCGGGAGGGCCCAATGAGCAGTTCTTC
TRBJ1-6,TRBV7-9,-,-,CASSLRGWNSPLHF,TGTGCCAGCAGCTTACGGGGATGGAATTCACCCCTCCACTTT
TRBJ2-4,TRBV4-1,TRBD1,few,CASSQGQGTKNIQYF,TGCGCCAGCAGCCAAGGACAGGGGACCAAAAACATTCAGTACTTC
TRBJ2-3,TRBV18,-,-,CASSPRAGTSTDTQYF,TGTGCCAGCTCACCACGGGCCGGGACTAGCACAGATACGCAGTATTTT
TRBJ2-3,TRBV3-1/TRBV3-2,-,-,CASSQGGARRTQYF,TGTGCCAGCAGCCAAGGTGGGGCGAGGCGTACGCAGTATTTT
TRBJ1-5,TRBV19,TRBD1,-,CASSNTGVGNQPQHF,TGTGCCAGTAGTAACACAGGGGTCGGCAATCAGCCCCAGCATTTT
TRBJ1-5,TRBV2,TRBD1,few,CASRRQDRGQPQHF,TGTGCCAGCAGGCGTCAGGACAGGGGTCAGCCCCAGCATTTT
TRBJ2-3,TRBV19,TRBD2,-,CASSAYTSAGADTQYF,TGTGCCAGTAGTGCGTACACTAGCGCCGGTGCAGATACGCAGTATTTT
TRBJ2-7,TRBV19,TRBD2,-,CASSMSSGSYEQYF,TGTGCCAGTAGTATGTCTAGCGGATCCTACGAGCAGTACTTC
TRBJ2-7,TRBV11-2,TRBD2,few,CASSHLRESSEQYF,TGTGCCAGCAGCCACTTGCGGGAGTCCTCCGAGCAGTACTTC
TRBJ1-2,TRBV3-1/TRBV3-2,TRBD1,-,CASSQRTGWEYGYTF,TGTGCCAGCAGCCAGCGGACAGGGTGGGAGTATGGCTACACCTTC
TRBJ2-1,TRBV7-9,-,-,CASSFYGSYEQFF,TGTGCCAGCAGCTTTTACGGGAGCTATGAGCAGTTCTTC
TRBJ2-1,TRBV5-4,-,-,CASSLERYNEQFF,TGTGCCAGCAGCTTGGAGCGGTACAATGAGCAGTTCTTC
TRBJ2-1,TRBV25-1,-,-,CASSAKNGHNEQFF,TGTGCCAGCAGTGCCAAGAACGGTCACAATGAGCAGTTCTTC
TRBJ2-7,TRBV4-3,-,-,CASSQEFAGAREQYF,TGCGCCAGCAGCCAAGAATTCGCGGGGGCCCGCGAGCAGTACTTC
TRBJ2-1,TRBV6-1,TRBD2,-,CASSDPWGGFNEQFF,TGTGCCAGCAGTGACCCATGGGGGGGGTTCAATGAGCAGTTCTTC
TRBJ2-7,TRBV27,-,-,CASTPASRSGEQYF,TGTGCCAGCACCCCGGCGTCTAGGTCGGGCGAGCAGTACTTC
TRBJ2-5,TRBV3-1/TRBV3-2,-,-,CASSYSTTFQETQYF,TGTGCCAGCAGCTACTCGACAACCTTCCAAGAGACCCAGTACTTC
TRBJ2-5,TRBV7-2,-,-,CASSLGPRQETQYF,TGTGCCAGCAGCTTAGGTCCCCGGCAAGAGACCCAGTACTTC
TRBJ2-3,TRBV6-2/TRBV6-3,TRBD2,-,CASSYHTGSGTSTDTQYF,TGTGCCAGCAGTTATCATACCGGTAGCGGGACTAGCACAGATACGCAGTATTTT
TRBJ2-1,TRBV7-8,TRBD2,-,CASSKGLAGEGEQFF,TGTGCCAGCAGCAAAGGACTAGCGGGAGAGGGTGAGCAGTTCTTC
TRBJ1-1,TRBV28,-,-,CASSSWGGDGEAFF,TGTGCCAGCAGTTCGTGGGGGGGGGACGGTGAAGCTTTCTTT